These 27 T cell receptor beta chains were all obtained from the same sample, sequenced in a study of cytomegalovirus exposure and HLA in healthy donors (dated by TCRdb to 2016 to 2017). Receptor libraries were prepared by the immunoSEQ multiplex PCR assay. TCRdb took this table from immuneACCESS and kept in-frame rearrangements with V and J called. Such tables lack part of the clones; where checked against another copy, unresolved V genes explain under half of the gap, and the rest is unexplained. The sample table shows tens of thousands of clones, and roughly 93% are seen once. 3% to 4% of the sample is taken by the ten largest. The sample taken for sequencing was PBMCs. The source is a woman aged 25 to 39 in good health and CMV-seronegative.

CDR3 bases: TGTGCCAGTAGTATTGGACAGGGTAGGTCCTACGAGCAGTACTTC. Translating it yields CASSIGQGRSYEQYF. V is TRBV19 and J is TRBJ2-7, with TRBD1 matching over 8 bases. The CDR3 extends over 15 amino acids. V lost 3 bases and J lost 1; bases outside the gene matches: 5. Per the germline V gene, CDR1 is LNHDA and CDR2 is SQIVND (reference sequence).

V usage is TRBV4-1 and J usage is TRBJ1-3; 9 positions match TRBD1. V shed 3 bases and J 2 bases; nucleotides not matched to a gene: 8. The V gene's germline CDR1 is MGHRA and CDR2 YSYEKL. The CDR3 extends over 17 amino acids. The CDR3 here is CASSHPGQGRTGNTIYF. DNA for the CDR3: TGCGCCAGCAGCCATCCTGGACAGGGGAGAACTGGAAACACCATATATTTT.

The chain combines TRBV28 with TRBJ1-4; maybe TRBD1 (5 bases). V was trimmed by 6 bases and J by 8 bases, leaving 16 bases between them. Germline loops: CDR1 MDHEN, CDR2 SYDVKM. This CDR3 has 14 amino acids. CDR3 sequence: CASSLGHASEKLFF. The CDR3 DNA reads as TGTGCCAGCAGCCTCGGACACGCTTCCGAAAAACTGTTTTTT.

This clone was detected only a few times. The chain links TRBV14 to TRBJ1-2; D gene ambiguous. The germline gives CDR1 SGHDN, CDR2 FVKESK. This CDR3 is 13 amino acids long. Trimming removed 3 bases at V and 8 bases at J, with 13 bases between. The CDR3 nucleotides read TGTGCCAGCAGCCAGGTGCTTAACGGGGGCTACACCTTC. Protein: CASSQVLNGGYTF.

The J gene is TRBJ1-1, the V gene TRBV19; 8 positions match TRBD1. With V trimmed by 5 bases and J by 3 bases, 11 bases remained unmatched. This CDR3 has 16 residues. Germline loops: CDR1 LNHDA, CDR2 SQIVND (reference sequence). CDR3 sequence (DNA): TGTGCCAGTAGTCCCGGGGACAGGCCGGCAGACACTGAAGCTTTCTTT. Translation gives CASSPGDRPADTEAFF.

The chain is built from TRBV7-2 and TRBJ1-1; D call uncertain. Trimming cost V 3 bases and J 4 bases, with 6 bases left between them. The CDR3 spans 12 residues. Germline CDR1 and CDR2: SGHTA and FQGNSA. CDR3 DNA sequence: TGTGCCAGCAGCTTCGTGGCCACTGAAGCTTTCTTT. Translation gives CASSFVATEAFF.

The chain joins TRBV7-9 to TRBJ1-2; 8 bases map to TRBD1. J lost 7 bases, V lost 3 bases, and 7 bases had no gene match. The V gene's germline CDR1 is SEHNR and CDR2 FQNEAQ (reference sequence). This CDR3 is 14 amino acids long. The CDR3 protein is CASSFPDRGGGYTF. The CDR3 nucleotides read TGTGCCAGCAGCTTCCCCGACAGGGGCGGTGGCTACACCTTC.

The rearrangement joins TRBV29-1 to TRBJ2-4; D is unresolved. Germline V gene data show CDR1 as SQVTM and CDR2 as ANQGSEA. Trimming took off 5 bases at V and 0 bases at J, with 14 bases between the two ends. The CDR3 is 15 residues long. The CDR3 region is CSVILFELAKNIQYF. The CDR3 DNA reads TGCAGCGTTATATTATTTGAGCTAGCCAAAAACATTCAGTACTTC.

This clone was counted once. The chain is built from TRBV6-1 and TRBJ1-5; no clear D gene. The V gene's germline CDR1 is MNHNS and CDR2 SASEGT. V was pared by 2 bases and J by 7 bases, with 15 bases between. The CDR3 extends over 15 amino acids. The CDR3 is CASSEIGPNQQPQHF. As DNA, the CDR3 is TGTGCCAGCAGTGAAATTGGGCCCAACCAGCAGCCCCAGCATTTT.

This clone appeared a single time. This chain joins TRBV30 and TRBJ2-7, with 9 bases fitting TRBD2. There are 14 residues in the CDR3. J lost 6 bases, V lost 3 bases, and 9 bases had no gene match. CDR1 and CDR2 (germline): GTSNPN, SVGIG (reference sequence). The CDR3 region has the DNA TGTGCCTGGAGCCCCTTAGCGGGAGAAGCCGAGCAGTACTTC. It encodes CAWSPLAGEAEQYF.

The chain recombines TRBV27 with TRBJ2-1; D perhaps matches TRBD1 (6 bases). V was pared by 6 bases and J by 3 bases, with 12 bases between. The CDR3 totals 14 residues. Per germline, CDR1 MNHEY and CDR2 SMNVEV (reference sequence). This CDR3 reads CASRTLGGYNEQFF. The CDR3, as DNA: TGTGCCAGCAGGACCTTAGGGGGCTACAATGAGCAGTTCTTC.

V gene TRBV7-3 combines with J gene TRBJ2-3, with a possible D match to TRBD2 (5 bases). The CDR3 length is 15 residues. The V and J ends lost 2 bases and 2 bases respectively, with 11 bases between them. Germline CDR1 and CDR2: SGHTA and FQGTGA. This CDR3 is CASSLLGEPTDTQYF. In DNA form, the CDR3 reads TGTGCCAGCAGCTTACTGGGAGAACCCACAGATACGCAGTATTTT.

V is TRBV21-1 and J is TRBJ2-1; the table's D gene call, TRBD2, was not cross checked with the DNA. TRBV21-1 is termed a pseudogene. The length of the CDR3 is 19 residues. The CDR3 nucleotides read TGTGCCAGCAGCAGGGGTGCTCGTCTAGCGGGAGGGCCGTACAATGAGCAGTTCTTC. Translated, it gives CASSRGARLAGGPYNEQFF.

The genes are TRBV5-1 and TRBJ1-5; the D is unclear. Germline CDR1 SGHRS, CDR2 YFSETQ. The CDR3 is made up of 16 amino acids. Between the trimmed V and J ends, which lost 3 bases and 0 bases, there was a span of 13 bases. This chain's CDR3 is CASSSYSINSNQPQHF. The CDR3 nucleotides read TGCGCCAGCAGCTCCTACAGCATTAATAGCAATCAGCCCCAGCATTTT.

A note on this clone: One end of the junction varies from germline; a read error may be responsible. J is TRBJ1-2 and V is TRBV30, with D possibly matching TRBD1 (6 bases). CDR1 is GTSNPN and CDR2 is SVGIG in the germline V gene (reference sequence). CDR3 length: 12 amino acids. As DNA, the CDR3 is TGTGCCCGGAGTGTACTGGGACAACGCTACACCTTC. Amino acid sequence: CARSVLGQRYTF.

In this sample, this clone turned up once. A read error may account for a junction end that differs from germline. The rearrangement uses TRBV19 and TRBJ2-1, with 13 positions matching TRBD2. Germline CDR1 LNHDA, CDR2 SQIVND (reference sequence). The CDR3 runs to 13 residues. The CDR3 region is CASSSLGTSGAVF. CDR3 coding DNA: TGTGCCAGTAGTTCCCTAGGGACTAGCGGGGCGGTCTTC.

This chain uses TRBV6-5 with TRBJ2-2; a weak D match, TRBD2 (6 bases). CDR3 length equals 15 residues. The ends were cut back, 0 bases at V and 7 bases at J, with 12 bases in the middle. Per germline, CDR1 MNHEY and CDR2 SVGAGI. Written as DNA, the CDR3 is TGTGCCAGCAGTTACTCTAGGGAGGTGAGCGGGGAGCTGTTTTTT. As protein: CASSYSREVSGELFF.

This chain links TRBV4-2 with TRBJ2-7; no clear D. The CDR3 is 14 residues long. The V gene lost 0 bases and the J gene lost 7 bases, with 13 bases spanning the gap. Per germline, CDR1 LGHNA and CDR2 YNFKEQ. The CDR3 reads CASSQDQEAREQYF. CDR3 sequence (DNA): TGTGCCAGCAGCCAAGATCAAGAGGCTCGGGAGCAGTACTTC.

The chain carries TRBV19 and TRBJ2-7, with 7 positions matching TRBD1. V was pared by 5 bases and J by 1 base, with 8 bases of the junction left unmatched. Germline CDR1 reads LNHDA; CDR2 reads SQIVND (reference sequence). This CDR3 region has 15 residues. The CDR3 here is CASSPRDRSSYEQYF. As DNA, the CDR3 is TGTGCCAGTAGTCCTCGGGACAGAAGTTCCTACGAGCAGTACTTC.

The chain links TRBV5-1 to TRBJ2-5; TRBD1 matches 7 bases. Germline V gene data show CDR1 as SGHRS and CDR2 as YFSETQ. The CDR3 spans 15 residues. With V trimmed by 9 bases and J by 2 bases, 13 bases remained unmatched. The CDR3 is CAKMGRGPEQETQYF. As DNA, the CDR3 is TGCGCCAAAATGGGAAGGGGGCCGGAGCAAGAGACCCAGTACTTC.

The gene calls are TRBV30 and TRBJ2-7; 9 bases align to TRBD1. CDR3 length: 15 residues. CDR1 and CDR2 from the germline V gene are GTSNPN and SVGIG (reference sequence). J was trimmed by 1 base and V by 1 base; bases with no gene match: 5. CDR3 residues: CAWSGLGTGSYEQYF. The CDR3 DNA sequence: TGTGCCTGGAGTGGTCTAGGGACAGGGTCCTACGAGCAGTACTTC.

The rearrangement uses TRBV5-5 and TRBJ2-7, with D possibly TRBD1 on 6 matching bases. Trimming removed 4 bases from V and 4 bases from J, with 18 bases in between. The CDR3 runs 15 residues. Germline V lookup: CDR1 SGHKS, CDR2 YYEKEE (reference sequence). The CDR3 bases are TGTGCCAGCAGCCAGGGGCTCTTAGACCTTTACGAGCAGTACTTC. Translated, it gives CASSQGLLDLYEQYF.

V and J are TRBV19 and TRBJ2-2; D is perhaps TRBD1 (5 bases). Trimming pared 5 bases from V and 1 base from J, leaving 20 bases between. The CDR3 runs to 18 residues. From germline, CDR1 is LNHDA and CDR2 SQIVND (reference sequence). Here the CDR3 reads CASSPLRQSRMNTGELFF. In DNA form, the CDR3 reads TGTGCCAGTAGTCCCCTAAGACAGAGCAGAATGAACACCGGGGAGCTGTTTTTT.

The chain uses TRBV6-5 and TRBJ2-1; D possibly corresponds to TRBD2 (6 bases). Germline CDR1 is MNHEY and CDR2 is SVGAGI. Trimming removed 2 bases from V and 10 bases from J, with 12 bases in between. The CDR3 extends over 13 amino acids. In DNA form, the CDR3 reads TGTGCCAGCAGTTACCCAGACCGGGGGGAGCAGTTCTTC. Its protein is CASSYPDRGEQFF.

The chain carries TRBV4-3 and TRBJ2-7, with 10 bases aligning to TRBD2. Germline trimming cut 0 bases from V and 4 bases from J; bases unmatched to any gene: 12. The CDR3 has 18 amino acids. The V gene's germline CDR1 is LGHNA and CDR2 YSLEER. The CDR3 DNA follows: TGCGCCAGCAGCCAAGAATTGGTTAGCGGGGGGCGCAGATACGAGCAGTACTTC. Its protein is CASSQELVSGGRRYEQYF.

This clone is termed medium-sized (0.01 to 0.1%). The J gene is TRBJ1-5, the V gene TRBV19; D call uncertain. Germline values: CDR1 LNHDA, CDR2 SQIVND (reference sequence). The V gene lost 8 bases and the J gene lost 6 bases, with 11 bases spanning the gap. The CDR3 has 12 amino acids. The CDR3 DNA is TGTGCCAGTGGTTGGAGAAGTCAGCCCCAGCATTTT. It translates to CASGWRSQPQHF.

The chain is built from TRBV2 and TRBJ1-1, with D unclear. The germline V and J ends were trimmed by 7 bases and 1 base, with 10 bases remaining between them. CDR1 is SNHLY and CDR2 is FYNNEI in the germline V gene. CDR3 size: 13 residues. The chain's CDR3 is CASNLRENTEAFF. CDR3 coding DNA: TGTGCCAGCAATTTACGAGAGAACACTGAAGCTTTCTTT.